This T cell receptor (beta chain) came from a study of blood T cell repertoires in COVID-19. With V trimmed by 3 bases and J by 4 bases, 8 bases remained unmatched. CDR1 is SNHLY and CDR2 is FYNNEI in the germline V gene. The CDR3 length is 16 residues. The table came from immunoSEQ multiplex PCR; TCRdb's copy has only in-frame clones and leaves some out. The sample lists approximately 360,000 clones, around 87% occurring once. For this clone: Other nucleotide sequences from this sample produce the same CDR3.

The sample comprised PBMCs or T cells enriched from blood (not recorded which). The sequence came from a man aged 35 to 55 in a cohort exposed to, infected with or recovered from COVID-19 (not recorded which). This sequence joins TRBV2 and TRBJ2-1; 8 nucleotides line up with TRBD2. In DNA, the CDR3 is TGTGCCAGCAGTGAGGTGGCGGGGGGCGGGTACAATGAGCAGTTCTTC. This encodes CASSEVAGGGYNEQFF.